The 4 T cell receptor beta chains listed next were all sequenced from one sample in a study of CXCR3-negative and CXCR3-positive naive CD8 T cells. The libraries of TRB cDNA were prepared using 5' RACE with UMI labels. TCRdb re-called the 5' RACE reads; one entry per CDR3 protein, DNA not given. This listing includes some 140,000 distinct CDR3 sequences. Study-level findings and limits: Comparison of naive cells showed more hydrophobic TRB CDR3s in CXCR3-positive than in CXCR3-negative naive cells.

Antigens for these TCRs are unknown. Material for sequencing was naive CXCR3+ CD8+ T cells from blood. Subset reported: CD45RO-CCR7+CD27+CD95- naive CD8+ T cells expressing CXCR3 (TNR3+). The source is a human donor in good health. Some clones in this sample may be carry-over from other donors' samples.

The J gene is TRBJ1-2, the V gene TRBV7-9; the TCRdb call, TRBD1, lacks DNA for checking. Per germline, CDR1 SEHNR and CDR2 FQNEAQ (reference sequence). The CDR3 is made up of 16 amino acids. CDR3 sequence: CASSLFGGGKTYGYTF.

The chain uses TRBV7-6 and TRBJ1-1. Germline loops: CDR1 SGHVS, CDR2 FNYEAQ. This CDR3 contains 16 residues. CDR3 sequence reads: CASSLAVTALGTEAFF.

The chain has TRBV11-3 and TRBJ2-3. The CDR3 is 13 residues long. CDR1 SGHNT and CDR2 YENEEA come from the germline V gene. CDR3 sequence reads: CASSLATTDTQYF. Variable domain in full (rest from reference TRBV11-3 and TRBJ2-3): EAGVVQSPRYKIIEKKQPVAFWCNPISGHNTLYWYLQNLGQGPELLIRYENEEAVDDSQLPKDRFSAERLKGVDSTLKIQPAELGDSAVYLCASSLATTDTQYFGPGTRLTVL.

This sequence joins TRBV9 and TRBJ2-3. The length of the CDR3 is 18 residues. CDR1 is SGDLS, CDR2 YYNGEE, per germline. The CDR3 sequence is CASSVWDRVGTSTDTQYF.